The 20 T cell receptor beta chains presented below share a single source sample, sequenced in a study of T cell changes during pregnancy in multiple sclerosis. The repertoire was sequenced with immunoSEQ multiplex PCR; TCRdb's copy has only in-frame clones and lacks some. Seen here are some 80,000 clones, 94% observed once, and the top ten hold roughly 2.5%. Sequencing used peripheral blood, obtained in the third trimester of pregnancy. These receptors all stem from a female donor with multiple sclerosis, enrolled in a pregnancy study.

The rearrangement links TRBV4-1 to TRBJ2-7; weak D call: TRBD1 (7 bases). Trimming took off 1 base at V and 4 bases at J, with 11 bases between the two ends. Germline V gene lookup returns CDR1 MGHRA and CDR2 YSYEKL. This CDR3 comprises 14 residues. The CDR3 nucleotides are TGCGCCAGCAGCCAAGGACCAGGGGGGTACGAGCAGTACTTC. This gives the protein CASSQGPGGYEQYF.

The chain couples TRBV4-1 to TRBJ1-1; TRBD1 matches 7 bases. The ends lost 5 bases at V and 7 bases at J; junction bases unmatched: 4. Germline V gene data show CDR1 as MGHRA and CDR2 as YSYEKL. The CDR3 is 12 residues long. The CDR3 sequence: CASSGDSFEAFF. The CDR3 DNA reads TGCGCCAGCAGCGGGGACAGCTTTGAAGCTTTCTTT.

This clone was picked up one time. The CDR3 region has the DNA TGTGCCAGCAGCCAGACAGGGGTCCAAGAGACCCAGTACTTC. Translating gives CASSQTGVQETQYF. This chain uses TRBV6-6 with TRBJ2-5, with 8 nucleotides matching TRBD1. CDR3 size: 14 residues. Germline CDR1 MNHNY, CDR2 SVGAGI (reference sequence). Trimming cost V 6 bases and J 1 base; bases outside gene matches: 4.

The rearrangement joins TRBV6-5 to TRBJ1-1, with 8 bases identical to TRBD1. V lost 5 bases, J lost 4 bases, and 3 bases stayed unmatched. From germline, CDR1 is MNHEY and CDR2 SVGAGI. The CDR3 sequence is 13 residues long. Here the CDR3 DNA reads TGTGCCAGCAGTCAGGGGGCGGCCACTGAAGCTTTCTTT. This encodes CASSQGAATEAFF.

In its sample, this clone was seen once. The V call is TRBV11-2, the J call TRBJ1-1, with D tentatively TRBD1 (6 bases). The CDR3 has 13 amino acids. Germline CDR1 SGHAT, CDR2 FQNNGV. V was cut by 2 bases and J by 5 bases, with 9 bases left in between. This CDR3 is CASSLRGNTEAFF. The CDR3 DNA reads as TGTGCCAGCAGCTTAAGGGGGAATACTGAAGCTTTCTTT.

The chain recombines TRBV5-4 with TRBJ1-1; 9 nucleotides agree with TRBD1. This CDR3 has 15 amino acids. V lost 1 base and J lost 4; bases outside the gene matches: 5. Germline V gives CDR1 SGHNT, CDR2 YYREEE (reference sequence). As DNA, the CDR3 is TGTGCCAGCAGCTTGACAGGGGGCGTCGGCACTGAAGCTTTCTTT. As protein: CASSLTGGVGTEAFF.

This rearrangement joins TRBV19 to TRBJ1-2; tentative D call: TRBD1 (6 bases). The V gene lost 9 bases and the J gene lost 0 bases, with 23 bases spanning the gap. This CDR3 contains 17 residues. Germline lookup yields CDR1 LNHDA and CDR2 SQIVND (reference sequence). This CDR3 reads CASTGHPAGSANYGYTF. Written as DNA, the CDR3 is TGTGCCAGCACGGGACACCCAGCCGGGTCGGCTAACTATGGCTACACCTTC.

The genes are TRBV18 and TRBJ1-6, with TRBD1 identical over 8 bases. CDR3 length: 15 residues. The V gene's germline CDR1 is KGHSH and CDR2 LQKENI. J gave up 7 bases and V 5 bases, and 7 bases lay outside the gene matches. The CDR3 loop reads CASSTGTGRNSPLHF. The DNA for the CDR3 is TGTGCCAGCTCAACCGGGACAGGTCGGAATTCACCCCTCCACTTT.

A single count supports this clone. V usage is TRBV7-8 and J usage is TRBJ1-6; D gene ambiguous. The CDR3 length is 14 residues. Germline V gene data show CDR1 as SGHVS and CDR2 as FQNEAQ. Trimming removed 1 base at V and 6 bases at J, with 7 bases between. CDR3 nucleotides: TGTGCCAGCAGCTTAGGGTCGGGTAATTCACCCCTCCACTTT. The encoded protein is CASSLGSGNSPLHF.

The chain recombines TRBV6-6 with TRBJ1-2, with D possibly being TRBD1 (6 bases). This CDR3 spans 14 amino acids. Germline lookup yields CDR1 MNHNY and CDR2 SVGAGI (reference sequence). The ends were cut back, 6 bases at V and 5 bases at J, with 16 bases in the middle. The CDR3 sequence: CASSITQGNYGYTF. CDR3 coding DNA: TGTGCCAGCAGCATTACACAGGGAAATTATGGCTACACCTTC.

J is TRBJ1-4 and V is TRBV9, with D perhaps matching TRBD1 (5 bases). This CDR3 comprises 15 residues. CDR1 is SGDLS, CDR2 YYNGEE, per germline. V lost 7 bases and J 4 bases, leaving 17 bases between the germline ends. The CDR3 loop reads CASGRGGNLNEKLFF. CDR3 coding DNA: TGTGCCAGCGGCCGGGGGGGGAACCTTAATGAAAAACTGTTTTTT.

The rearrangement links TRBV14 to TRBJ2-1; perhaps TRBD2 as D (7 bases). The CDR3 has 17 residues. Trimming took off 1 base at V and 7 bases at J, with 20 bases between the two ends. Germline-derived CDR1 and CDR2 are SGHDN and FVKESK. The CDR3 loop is CASSQGLGGGLRNEQFF. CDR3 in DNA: TGTGCCAGCAGCCAAGGGTTAGGGGGGGGCCTGAGGAATGAGCAGTTCTTC.

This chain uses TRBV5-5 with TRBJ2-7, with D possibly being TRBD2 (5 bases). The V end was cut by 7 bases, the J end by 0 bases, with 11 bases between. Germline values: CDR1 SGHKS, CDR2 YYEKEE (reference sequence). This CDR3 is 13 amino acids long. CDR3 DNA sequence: TGTGCCAGCCGCGGACTGAACTCCTACGAGCAGTACTTC. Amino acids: CASRGLNSYEQYF.

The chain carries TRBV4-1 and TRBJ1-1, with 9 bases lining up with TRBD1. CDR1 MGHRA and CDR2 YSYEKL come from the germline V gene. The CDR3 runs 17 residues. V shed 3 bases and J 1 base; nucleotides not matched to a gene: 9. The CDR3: CASSQERDRVQNTEAFF. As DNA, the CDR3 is TGCGCCAGCAGCCAGGAAAGGGACAGGGTTCAGAACACTGAAGCTTTCTTT.

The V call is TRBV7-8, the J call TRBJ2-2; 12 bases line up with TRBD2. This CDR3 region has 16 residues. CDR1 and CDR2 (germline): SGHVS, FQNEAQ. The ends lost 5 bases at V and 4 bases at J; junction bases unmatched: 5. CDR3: CASSPGLAGFTGELFF. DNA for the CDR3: TGTGCCAGCAGCCCCGGACTAGCGGGGTTCACCGGGGAGCTGTTTTTT.

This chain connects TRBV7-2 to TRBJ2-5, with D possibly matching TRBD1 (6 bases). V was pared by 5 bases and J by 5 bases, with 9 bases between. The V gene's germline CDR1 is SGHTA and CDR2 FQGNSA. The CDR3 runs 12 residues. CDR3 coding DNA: TGTGCCAGCAGCCGTGGGGGCGAGACCCAGTACTTC. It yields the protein CASSRGGETQYF.

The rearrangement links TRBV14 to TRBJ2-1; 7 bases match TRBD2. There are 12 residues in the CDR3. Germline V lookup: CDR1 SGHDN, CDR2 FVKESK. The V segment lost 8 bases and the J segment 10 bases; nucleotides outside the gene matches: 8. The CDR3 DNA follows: TGTGCCAGCGCCCTAGCGGCGGGCGAGCAGTTCTTC. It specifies CASALAAGEQFF. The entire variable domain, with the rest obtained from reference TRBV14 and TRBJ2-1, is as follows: EAGVTQFPSHSVIEKGQTVTLRCDPISGHDNLYWYRRVMGKEIKFLLHFVKESKQDESGMPNNRFLAERTGGTYSTLKVQPAELEDSGVYFCASALAAGEQFFGPGTRLTVL.

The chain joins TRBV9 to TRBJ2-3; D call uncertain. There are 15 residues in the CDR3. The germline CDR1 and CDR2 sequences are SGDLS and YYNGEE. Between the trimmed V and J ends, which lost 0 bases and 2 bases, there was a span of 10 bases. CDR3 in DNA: TGTGCCAGCAGCGTAGCAGACGGGTTCACAGATACGCAGTATTTT. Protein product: CASSVADGFTDTQYF.

The CDR3 loop reads CASSPKAGNTEAFF. CDR3 DNA: TGTGCCAGCTCACCGAAAGCAGGAAACACTGAAGCTTTCTTT. The chain recombines TRBV18 with TRBJ1-1; no firm D call. The CDR3 has 14 residues. Trimming removed 3 bases at V and 2 bases at J, with 10 bases between. Looked up from germline, CDR1 is KGHSH and CDR2 is LQKENI. The full variable domain, its missing parts supplied by reference TRBV18 and TRBJ1-1, is NAGVMQNPRHLVRRRGQEARLRCSPMKGHSHVYWYRQLPEEGLKFMVYLQKENIIDESGMPKERFSAEFPKEGPSILRIQQVVRGDSAAYFCASSPKAGNTEAFFGQGTRLTVV.

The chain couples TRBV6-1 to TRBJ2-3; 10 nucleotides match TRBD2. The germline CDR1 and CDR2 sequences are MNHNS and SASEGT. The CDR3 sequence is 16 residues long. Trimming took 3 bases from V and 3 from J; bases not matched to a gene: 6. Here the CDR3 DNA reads TGTGCCAGCAGTGAGCAGCGGGGGGGCGTTACAGATACGCAGTATTTT. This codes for CASSEQRGGVTDTQYF.